This T cell receptor beta chain was captured by sequencing in a study of blood T cell repertoires in COVID-19. The wider study: T cells, B-cell-depleted T cells, or PBMCs provided the cDNA or gDNA that served as material.

Trimming left V 5 bases short and J 6 bases short, with 9 bases between. The CDR3 contains 12 residues. Adults between roughly 18 and 90 years of age took part from about two dozen US areas. Donors were grouped by their self-reported clinical history. TCRdb's table, derived via immunoSEQ multiplex PCR, lists solely in-frame clones and lacks some. The data contain about 260,000 clones, around 89% of them singletons. The chain carries TRBV12-3 or TRBV12-4 and TRBJ2-3; D remains ambiguous. The TCR sequence derives from a woman aged 40 to 50 with acute COVID-19. Material: PBMCs or T cells enriched from blood (not recorded which). The CDR3 here is CASSRLVDTQYF. The DNA for the CDR3 is TGTGCCAGCAGTCGTTTAGTTGATACGCAGTATTTT.